This passage covers 8 T cell receptor beta chains from one sample sequenced in a study of CD8 T cells in ankylosing spondylitis. MiXCR, applied by TCRdb to the 5' RACE reads, yields one record per CDR3 protein. The sample records 200,000 to 300,000 distinct CDR3 sequences, over 30% being singletons. The sequenced sample was blood, either unsorted or a sorted T cell fraction (not recorded which). All receptors come from a male donor with ankylosing spondylitis or in good health (not recorded which).

The V gene is TRBV25-1, the J gene TRBJ2-3, with a possible D match to TRBD2 (6 bases). The CDR3 covers 15 residues. V gave up 2 bases and J gave up 5 bases, with 14 bases separating them. Germline V CDR1 and CDR2: MGHDK, SYGVNS. The CDR3 region is CASSEDRLALDTQYF. CDR3 nucleotides: TGTGCCAGCAGTGAAGACCGGCTAGCGCTAGATACGCAGTATTTT.

This chain connects TRBV7-8 to TRBJ2-5, with D tentatively TRBD2 (5 bases). Trimming removed 1 base from V and 1 base from J, with 10 bases in between. Germline assignment: CDR1 SGHVS and CDR2 FQNEAQ. The CDR3 has 15 residues. The CDR3 loop reads CASSLDGEPQETQYF. CDR3 nucleotides: TGTGCCAGCAGCTTAGACGGGGAACCCCAAGAGACCCAGTACTTC.

V is TRBV7-9 and J is TRBJ2-1, with D unresolved. The CDR3 has 15 residues. The germline V and J ends were trimmed by 1 base and 1 base, with 8 bases remaining between them. Germline V lookup: CDR1 SEHNR, CDR2 FQNEAQ (reference sequence). The CDR3, as DNA: TGTGCCAGCAGCTTAGTCGGTCTATCCTACAATGAGCAGTTCTTC. This gives the protein CASSLVGLSYNEQFF.

The chain uses TRBV10-2 and TRBJ1-1; D is unclear. V lost 0 bases to trimming and J lost 7 bases, with 9 bases between them. Germline CDR1 reads WSHSY; CDR2 reads SAAADI. The CDR3 sequence is 13 residues long. CDR3: CASSESRKNEAFF. CDR3 coding DNA: TGCGCCAGCAGTGAGTCTCGCAAGAATGAAGCTTTCTTT.

This chain joins TRBV20-1 and TRBJ1-2; the D is unclear. Germline V CDR1 and CDR2: DFQATT, SNEGSKA (reference sequence). This CDR3 is built from 14 residues. Trimming removed 1 base from V and 3 bases from J, with 12 bases in between. Here the CDR3 DNA reads TGCAGTGCTAGAGCGCGGGGAGGGTACTATGGCTACACCTTC. It specifies CSARARGGYYGYTF.

This clonotype was seen a handful of times. J is TRBJ1-4 and V is TRBV6-4; D gene unclear. V lost 0 bases to trimming and J lost 8 bases, with 10 bases between them. CDR3 length equals 14 residues. Germline CDR1 and CDR2: MRHNA and SNTAGT. The CDR3 bases are TGTGCCAGCAGTGACTCGGAAAGCGCGGAAAAACTGTTTTTT. Residues: CASSDSESAEKLFF.

The rearrangement uses TRBV4-1 and TRBJ1-5, with D possibly being TRBD1 (5 bases). Trimming cost V 3 bases and J 6 bases, with 9 bases left between them. The CDR3 loop spans 13 amino acids. Looked up from germline, CDR1 is MGHRA and CDR2 is YSYEKL. The chain's CDR3 is CASSQVGGQPQHF. CDR3 in DNA: TGCGCCAGCAGCCAGGTCGGGGGTCAGCCCCAGCATTTT.

This clonotype was seen only a few times. The chain carries TRBV12-3 or TRBV12-4 and TRBJ2-7; 7 bases line up with TRBD1. V lost 3 bases to trimming and J lost 4 bases; unmatched junction nucleotides: 6. This CDR3 region has 14 residues. The CDR3 nucleotides read TGTGCCAGCAGTTTGGGACAGAACGAGTACGAGCAGTACTTC. Its translation: CASSLGQNEYEQYF.